This T cell receptor (beta chain) was found in a study of blood T cell repertoires in COVID-19. Study summary: Samples taken during acute and convalescent COVID-19 were collected in the United States, Italy and Spain. Sample material is recorded as cDNA or gDNA derived from T cells, B-cell-depleted T cells, or PBMCs.

This clone was detected a few times. The assay was immunoSEQ multiplex PCR, and TCRdb's table has in-frame clones only and misses some. Among fewer than 40,000 clones listed, around 90% were seen once. The V gene's germline CDR1 is LGHNA and CDR2 YNFKEQ. The ends lost 4 bases at V and 4 bases at J; junction bases unmatched: 7. CDR3 size: 15 residues. The V call is TRBV4-2, the J call TRBJ2-7, with 10 bases matching TRBD2. The source is a man aged 55 to 70 with active COVID-19. Sequenced: peripheral blood. The CDR3 is CASSLQGLATYEQYF. The DNA of the CDR3 is TGTGCCAGCAGCCTCCAGGGACTAGCGACTTACGAGCAGTACTTC.